This entry features one TCR beta chain sequence. The data stem from a study of control samples from healthy donors and cancer patients. Germline assignment: CDR1 SGHRS and CDR2 YFSETQ. The CDR3 runs to 15 residues. Trimming removed 0 bases at V and 1 base at J, with 10 bases between. The data were produced by immunoSEQ multiplex PCR, yet TCRdb's version contains in-frame clones alone and is incomplete. The data show some 78,000 clones, roughly 91% seen once. Sample: blood. The sequence was collected from a woman aged 60-70 years in good health. This rearrangement joins TRBV5-1 to TRBJ1-1; possible D gene TRBD1, 6 bases. DNA for the CDR3: TGCGCCAGCAGCTTGGAGGGGGACCCGAACACTGAAGCTTTCTTT. This sequence encodes CASSLEGDPNTEAFF. Filled out from reference TRBV5-1 and TRBJ1-1, the complete variable domain reads KAGVTQTPRYLIKTRGQQVTLSCSPISGHRSVSWYQQTPGQGLQFLFEYFSETQRNKGNFPGRFSGRQFSNSRSEMNVSTLELGDSALYLCASSLEGDPNTEAFFGQGTRLTVV.